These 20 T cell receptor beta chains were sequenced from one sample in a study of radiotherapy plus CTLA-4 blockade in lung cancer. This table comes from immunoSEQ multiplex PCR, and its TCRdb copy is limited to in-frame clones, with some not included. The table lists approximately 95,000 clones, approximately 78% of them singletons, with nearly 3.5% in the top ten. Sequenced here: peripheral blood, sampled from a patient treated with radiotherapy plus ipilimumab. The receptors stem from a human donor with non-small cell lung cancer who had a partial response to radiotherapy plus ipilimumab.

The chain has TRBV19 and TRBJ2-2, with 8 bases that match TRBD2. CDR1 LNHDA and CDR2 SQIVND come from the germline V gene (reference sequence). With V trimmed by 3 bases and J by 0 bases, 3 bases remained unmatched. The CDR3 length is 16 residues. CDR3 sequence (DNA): TGTGCCAGTAGTATGCGGGGGGTAGCGAACACCGGGGAGCTGTTTTTT. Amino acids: CASSMRGVANTGELFF.

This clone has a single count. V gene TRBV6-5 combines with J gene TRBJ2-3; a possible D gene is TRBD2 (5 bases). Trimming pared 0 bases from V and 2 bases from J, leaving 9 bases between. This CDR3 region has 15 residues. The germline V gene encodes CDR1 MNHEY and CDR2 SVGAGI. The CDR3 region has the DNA TGTGCCAGCAGTTACTCCACGGACTCCACAGATACGCAGTATTTT. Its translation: CASSYSTDSTDTQYF.

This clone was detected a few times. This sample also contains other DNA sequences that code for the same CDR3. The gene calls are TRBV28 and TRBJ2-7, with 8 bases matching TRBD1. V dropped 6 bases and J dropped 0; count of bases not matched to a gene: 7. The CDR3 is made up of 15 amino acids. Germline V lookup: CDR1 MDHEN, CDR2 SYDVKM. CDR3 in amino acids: CASRTGTGSSYEQYF. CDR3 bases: TGTGCCAGCAGGACCGGGACAGGAAGCTCCTACGAGCAGTACTTC.

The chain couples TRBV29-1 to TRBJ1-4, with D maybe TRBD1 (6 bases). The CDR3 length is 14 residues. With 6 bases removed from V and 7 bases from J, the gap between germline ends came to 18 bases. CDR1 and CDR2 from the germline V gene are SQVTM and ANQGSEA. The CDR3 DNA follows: TGCAGCGTAAAAAAAACAGGGTCTAGTGAAAAACTGTTTTTT. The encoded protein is CSVKKTGSSEKLFF.

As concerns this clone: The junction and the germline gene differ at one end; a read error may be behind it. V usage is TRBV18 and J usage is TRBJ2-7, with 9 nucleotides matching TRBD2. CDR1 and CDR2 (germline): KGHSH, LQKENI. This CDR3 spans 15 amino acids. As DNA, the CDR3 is TGTGCCAGCTCACTTAGACTAGCGGATGGCTACGGGCAGTACTTC. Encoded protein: CASSLRLADGYGQYF.

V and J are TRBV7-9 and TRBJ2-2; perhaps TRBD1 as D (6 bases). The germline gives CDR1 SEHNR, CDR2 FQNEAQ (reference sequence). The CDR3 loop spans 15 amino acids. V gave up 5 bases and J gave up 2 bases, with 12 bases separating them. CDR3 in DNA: TGTGCCAGCAGCCCACAGGGAATTAACACCGGGGAGCTGTTTTTT. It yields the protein CASSPQGINTGELFF.

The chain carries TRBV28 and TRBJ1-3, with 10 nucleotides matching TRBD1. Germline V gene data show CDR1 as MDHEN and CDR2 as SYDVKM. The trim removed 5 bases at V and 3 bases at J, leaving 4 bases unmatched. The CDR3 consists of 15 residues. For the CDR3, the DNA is TGTGCCAGCAGTCTCGACAGGGGGCATGGAAACACCATATATTTT. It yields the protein CASSLDRGHGNTIYF.

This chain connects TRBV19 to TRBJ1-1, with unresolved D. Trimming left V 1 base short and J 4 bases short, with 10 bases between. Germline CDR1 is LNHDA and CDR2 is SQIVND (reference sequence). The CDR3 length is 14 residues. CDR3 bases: TGTGCCAGTAGTATAGTCCCCCGGGGCACTGAAGCTTTCTTT. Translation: CASSIVPRGTEAFF.

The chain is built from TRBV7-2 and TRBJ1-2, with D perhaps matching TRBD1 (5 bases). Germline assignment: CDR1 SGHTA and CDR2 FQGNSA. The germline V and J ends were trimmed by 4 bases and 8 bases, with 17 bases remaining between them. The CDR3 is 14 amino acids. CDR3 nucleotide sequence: TGTGCCAGCAGCTCCGCAGACCAGGGAAGGGGCTACACCTTC. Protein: CASSSADQGRGYTF.

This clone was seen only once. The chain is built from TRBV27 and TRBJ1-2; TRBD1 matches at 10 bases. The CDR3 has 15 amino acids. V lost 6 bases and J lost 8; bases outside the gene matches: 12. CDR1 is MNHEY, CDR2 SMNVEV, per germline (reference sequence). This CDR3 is CASSRAGDRGGGYTF. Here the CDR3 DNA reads TGTGCCAGCAGCCGAGCGGGGGACAGGGGAGGGGGCTACACCTTC.

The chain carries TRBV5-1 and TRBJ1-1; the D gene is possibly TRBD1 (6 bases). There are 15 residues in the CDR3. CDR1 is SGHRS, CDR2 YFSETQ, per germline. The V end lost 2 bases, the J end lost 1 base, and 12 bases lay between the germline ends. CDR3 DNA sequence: TGCGCCAGCAGCTTACAGGGAATGAGGAACACTGAAGCTTTCTTT. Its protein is CASSLQGMRNTEAFF.

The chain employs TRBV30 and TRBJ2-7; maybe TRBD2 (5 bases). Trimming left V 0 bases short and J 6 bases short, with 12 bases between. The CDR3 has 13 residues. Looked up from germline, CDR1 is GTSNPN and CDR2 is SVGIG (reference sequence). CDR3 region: CAWSVVEASEQYF. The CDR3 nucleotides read TGTGCCTGGAGTGTAGTGGAGGCGAGCGAGCAGTACTTC. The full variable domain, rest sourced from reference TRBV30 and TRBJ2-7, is SQTIHQWPATLVQPVGSPLSLECTVEGTSNPNLYWYRQAAGRGLQLLFYSVGIGQISSEVPQNLSASRPQDRQFILSSKKLLLSDSGFYLCAWSVVEASEQYFGPGTRLTVT.

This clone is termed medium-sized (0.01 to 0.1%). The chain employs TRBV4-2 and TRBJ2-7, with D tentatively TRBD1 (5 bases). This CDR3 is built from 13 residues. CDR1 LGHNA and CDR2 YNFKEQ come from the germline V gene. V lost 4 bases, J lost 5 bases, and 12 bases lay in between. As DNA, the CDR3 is TGTGCCAGCAGCCCGGGCAGGGTAGACGAGCAGTACTTC. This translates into CASSPGRVDEQYF.

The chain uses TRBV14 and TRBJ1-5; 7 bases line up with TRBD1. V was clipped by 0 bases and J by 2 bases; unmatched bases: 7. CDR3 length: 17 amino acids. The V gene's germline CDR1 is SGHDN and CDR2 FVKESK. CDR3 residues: CASSQDLRGLGNQPQHF. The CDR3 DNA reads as TGTGCCAGCAGCCAAGATCTCAGGGGGTTGGGCAATCAGCCCCAGCATTTT.

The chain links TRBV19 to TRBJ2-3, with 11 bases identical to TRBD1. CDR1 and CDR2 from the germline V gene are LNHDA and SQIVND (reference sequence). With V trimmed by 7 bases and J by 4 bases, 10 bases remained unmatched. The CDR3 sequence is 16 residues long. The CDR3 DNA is TGTGCCAGTACCAATGGGGGACAGGGGGACGCAGATACGCAGTATTTT. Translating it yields CASTNGGQGDADTQYF.

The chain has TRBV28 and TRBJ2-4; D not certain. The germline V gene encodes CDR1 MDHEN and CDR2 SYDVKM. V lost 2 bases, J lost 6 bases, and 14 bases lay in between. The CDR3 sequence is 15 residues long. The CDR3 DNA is TGTGCCAGCAGTTTACCCTCTGGTTCGGGAAACATTCAGTACTTC. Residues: CASSLPSGSGNIQYF.

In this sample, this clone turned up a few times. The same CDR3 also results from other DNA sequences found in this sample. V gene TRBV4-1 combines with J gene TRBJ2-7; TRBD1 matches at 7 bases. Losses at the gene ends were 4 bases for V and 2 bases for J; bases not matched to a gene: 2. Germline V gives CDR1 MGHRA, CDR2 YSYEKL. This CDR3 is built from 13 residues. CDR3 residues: CASSRDRTYEQYF. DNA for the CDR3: TGCGCCAGCAGCCGGGACAGAACCTACGAGCAGTACTTC.

CDR3 loop: CASSKLGGGQRQPQHF. The CDR3 DNA follows: TGTGCCAGCAGCAAATTGGGCGGGGGGCAAAGACAGCCCCAGCATTTT. This chain uses TRBV21-1 with TRBJ1-5. TRBV21-1 represents a pseudogene. The CDR3 runs 16 residues.

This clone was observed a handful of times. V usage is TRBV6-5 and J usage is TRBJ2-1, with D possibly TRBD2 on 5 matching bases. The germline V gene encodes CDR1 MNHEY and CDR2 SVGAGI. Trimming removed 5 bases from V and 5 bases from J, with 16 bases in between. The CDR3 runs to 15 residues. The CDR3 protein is CASSHTPLAHNEQFF. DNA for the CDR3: TGTGCCAGCAGTCATACGCCTCTAGCCCACAATGAGCAGTTCTTC.

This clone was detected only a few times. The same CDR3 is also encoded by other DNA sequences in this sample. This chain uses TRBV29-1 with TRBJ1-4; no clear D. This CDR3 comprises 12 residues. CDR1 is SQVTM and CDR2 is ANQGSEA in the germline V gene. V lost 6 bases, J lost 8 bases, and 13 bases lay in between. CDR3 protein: CSVRLGREKLFF. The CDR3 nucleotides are TGCAGCGTGCGCTTGGGCAGGGAAAAACTGTTTTTT.